Below, 29 T cell receptor beta chains from the same sample are listed, as sequenced in a study of CD8+CD57+ T cells in acquired aplastic anemia. Genomic DNA was employed as the template in profiling TCR beta VDJ and CDR3. A single record per CDR3 protein comes from TCRdb applying MiXCR to the reads. The sample records about 200,000 distinct CDR3 sequences, under 55% being singletons. Patients selected for sequencing had displayed CD8+CD57+ cell expansion by flow cytometry. Specimen: sorted CD4+, CD8+, or CD8+CD57+ T cells (not recorded which) from PBMCs. The receptors shown here come from a human donor with aplastic anemia.

The sample holds a few counts of this clonotype. This rearrangement joins TRBV6-1 to TRBJ2-3; D is possibly TRBD2 (6 bases). Germline CDR1 reads MNHNS; CDR2 reads SASEGT. Trimming pared 6 bases from V and 2 bases from J, leaving 15 bases between. The CDR3 is made up of 15 amino acids. For the CDR3, the DNA is TGTGCCAGCAGGGAGGGCGCCCGTCTCACAGATACGCAGTATTTT. Its protein is CASREGARLTDTQYF.

As regards this clonotype: One end of the junction fails to match germline, which may point to a read error. The gene calls are TRBV14 and TRBJ1-2, with D uncertain. This CDR3 has 14 residues. Germline CDR1 SGHDN, CDR2 FVKESK. CDR3 sequence: CASSQQVGSYGYAF. DNA of the CDR3: TGTGCCAGCAGCCAACAGGTTGGGAGCTATGGCTACGCCTTC.

This clonotype was recorded a few times. The chain has TRBV7-9 and TRBJ2-5; no clear D. CDR1 and CDR2 from the germline V gene are SEHNR and FQNEAQ (reference sequence). This CDR3 has 14 residues. The V end lost 3 bases, the J end lost 2 bases, and 10 bases lay between the germline ends. CDR3 sequence: CASSFLSGQETQYF. The DNA for the CDR3 is TGTGCCAGCAGCTTTCTGTCAGGACAAGAGACCCAGTACTTC.

The V gene is TRBV5-1, the J gene TRBJ1-2, with D uncertain. Germline V gives CDR1 SGHRS, CDR2 YFSETQ. V lost 2 bases to trimming and J lost 4 bases, with 9 bases between them. CDR3 size: 13 residues. CDR3 in amino acids: CASSFGPIYGYTF. The CDR3 bases are TGCGCCAGCAGCTTCGGACCGATCTATGGCTACACCTTC.

This clonotype turned up a few times. This CDR3 reads CAIRTSGGNGASYEQYF. For the CDR3, the DNA is TGTGCCATCAGGACTAGCGGGGGTAACGGGGCGTCCTACGAGCAGTACTTC. The chain carries TRBV10-3 and TRBJ2-7, with TRBD2 matching over 12 bases. Germline V gene sequence: CDR1 ENHRY, CDR2 SYGVKD. The CDR3 has 17 residues. V was clipped by 6 bases and J by 1 base; unmatched bases: 10.

This clonotype was seen ten or more times. DNA of the CDR3: TGTGCCATCAGTGGCACTGACAGGGAATCGGAGACCCAGTACTTC. Translating gives CAISGTDRESETQYF. The J gene is TRBJ2-5, the V gene TRBV10-3; 7 bases map to TRBD1. The V gene end was trimmed by 4 bases and the J gene end by 5 bases; junction bases not matched to a gene: 10. Germline V gives CDR1 ENHRY, CDR2 SYGVKD. This CDR3 spans 15 amino acids.

This clonotype showed up many times. The V gene is TRBV4-1, the J gene TRBJ1-1; D might be TRBD1 (6 bases). Trimming took off 3 bases at V and 4 bases at J, with 18 bases between the two ends. The CDR3 contains 16 residues. CDR1 and CDR2 (germline): MGHRA, YSYEKL. Here the CDR3 reads CASSQPTQGRSTEAFF. The CDR3 DNA reads as TGCGCCAGCAGCCAGCCCACACAGGGTCGGAGCACTGAAGCTTTCTTT.

The V call is TRBV11-2, the J call TRBJ2-5; TRBD2 matches 8 bases. The trim removed 3 bases at V and 0 bases at J, leaving 3 bases unmatched. This CDR3 contains 15 residues. In germline, CDR1 is SGHAT, CDR2 FQNNGV. The CDR3 DNA reads TGTGCCAGCAGCTTTACGGGGGGGAACCAAGAGACCCAGTACTTC. Its translation is CASSFTGGNQETQYF.

This clonotype was counted at least ten times. This rearrangement joins TRBV6-6 to TRBJ1-6; D gene ambiguous. In germline, CDR1 is MNHNY, CDR2 SVGAGI (reference sequence). This CDR3 region has 13 residues. Trimming pared 8 bases from V and 7 bases from J, leaving 12 bases between. Here the CDR3 DNA reads TGTGCCAGCCGCCTTGACGGGAATTCACCCCTCCACTTT. Translated, it gives CASRLDGNSPLHF.

This clonotype was detected ten times or more. The DNA of the CDR3 is TGCAGTGCCTACTTTCGGGGAAACAATGAGCAGTTCTTC. Encoded protein: CSAYFRGNNEQFF. The V gene is TRBV20-1, the J gene TRBJ2-1; possibly TRBD2 for D (5 bases). The CDR3 is made up of 13 amino acids. Germline V lookup: CDR1 DFQATT, CDR2 SNEGSKA (reference sequence). Trimming cost V 6 bases and J 5 bases, with 14 bases left between them.

As for this clonotype: A much larger clone lies one base from this, so it may be a read error. The conserved closing phenylalanine or tryptophan is absent in this CDR3, likely reflecting a read error. The chain carries TRBV6-4 and TRBJ2-5, with TRBD2 as a possible D gene (6 bases). V was clipped by 3 bases and J by 7 bases, with 12 bases between them. The CDR3 consists of 13 residues. Per germline, CDR1 MRHNA and CDR2 SNTAGT. The CDR3 sequence: CASSEAPGGTQYL. CDR3 bases: TGTGCCAGCAGTGAAGCCCCCGGGGGGACCCAGTACCTC.

The chain has TRBV7-2 and TRBJ2-1, with D perhaps being TRBD1 or TRBD2 (5 bases each). Germline loops: CDR1 SGHTA, CDR2 FQGNSA. CDR3 length: 15 residues. V was shortened by 6 bases and J by 8 bases, with 20 bases between the two germline ends. The CDR3 reads CASRSGTRGWDEQFF. The CDR3 DNA follows: TGTGCCAGCAGATCCGGGACCCGAGGTTGGGATGAGCAGTTCTTC.

The V call is TRBV20-1, the J call TRBJ2-3; TRBD2 matches at 11 bases. The junction had 6 bases not matched to a gene; V was cut back by 5 bases and J by 2 bases. The CDR3 is 15 amino acids. Looked up from germline, CDR1 is DFQATT and CDR2 is SNEGSKA (reference sequence). CDR3: CSAAPSGGHTDTQYF. DNA of the CDR3: TGCAGTGCTGCCCCTAGCGGGGGGCACACAGATACGCAGTATTTT.

This rearrangement joins TRBV10-1 to TRBJ1-1; possibly TRBD1 for D (6 bases). The germline V gene encodes CDR1 WNHNN and CDR2 SYGVQD (reference sequence). Trimming shortened V by 3 bases and J by 11 bases, and 13 bases separated the two germline ends. This CDR3 has 12 residues. The CDR3 region is CASSDNRVPAFF. DNA for the CDR3: TGCGCCAGCAGTGACAACAGGGTACCGGCTTTCTTT.

J is TRBJ1-3 and V is TRBV6-1, with 8 bases that match TRBD1. CDR1 is MNHNS and CDR2 is SASEGT in the germline V gene. Trimming cost V 1 base and J 0 bases; bases outside gene matches: 2. The CDR3 spans 16 residues. The CDR3 DNA follows: TGTGCCAGCAGTGAAGGAGGGACAGGCTCTGGAAACACCATATATTTT. It yields the protein CASSEGGTGSGNTIYF.

Concerning this clonotype: A junction boundary mismatches the germline segment, possibly from a read error. J is TRBJ1-5 and V is TRBV28; perhaps TRBD1 as D (5 bases). There are 14 residues in the CDR3. CDR1 is MDHEN and CDR2 is SYDVKM in the germline V gene. The CDR3 DNA sequence: TGTGCCAGCAGAGTAGCAGGGATCAATCAGCCCCGGCATTTT. It encodes CASRVAGINQPRHF.

This clonotype was found many times. V and J are TRBV6-1 and TRBJ2-3; D gene ambiguous. V lost 4 bases to trimming and J lost 0 bases, with 8 bases between them. The CDR3 is made up of 14 amino acids. Germline V lookup: CDR1 MNHNS, CDR2 SASEGT. CDR3 protein: CASSVHGSTDTQYF. Here the CDR3 DNA reads TGTGCCAGCAGTGTACACGGAAGCACAGATACGCAGTATTTT.

The chain carries TRBV7-9 and TRBJ2-1; 13 nucleotides agree with TRBD2. The length of the CDR3 is 18 residues. CDR1 is SEHNR and CDR2 is FQNEAQ in the germline V gene (reference sequence). The V gene end was trimmed by 1 base and the J gene end by 0 bases; junction bases not matched to a gene: 3. The CDR3 reads CASSLGLAGGFSYNEQFF. In nucleotides, the CDR3 is TGTGCCAGCAGCTTAGGACTAGCGGGGGGATTCTCCTACAATGAGCAGTTCTTC.

V gene TRBV10-2 combines with J gene TRBJ2-7; 12 nucleotides agree with TRBD2. CDR1 WSHSY and CDR2 SAAADI come from the germline V gene. Trimming removed 10 bases from V and 3 bases from J; junction bases left unmatched: 10. CDR3 length: 15 residues. DNA of the CDR3: TGCGCCACACAAAGGACTAGCGGGGTAAGCTACGAGCAGTACTTC. Its protein product is CATQRTSGVSYEQYF.

The chain employs TRBV28 and TRBJ1-4; maybe TRBD1 (5 bases). The CDR3 has 15 residues. Germline V gene lookup returns CDR1 MDHEN and CDR2 SYDVKM. V was pared by 3 bases and J by 2 bases, with 10 bases between. The CDR3 loop is CASSLVGDTNEKLFF. For the CDR3, the DNA is TGTGCCAGCAGTTTGGTGGGGGACACTAATGAAAAACTGTTTTTT.

The chain couples TRBV7-2 to TRBJ2-1; maybe TRBD2 (6 bases). The CDR3 is made up of 14 amino acids. Germline CDR1 is SGHTA and CDR2 is FQGNSA. The ends were cut back, 4 bases at V and 6 bases at J, with 13 bases in the middle. The CDR3 coding sequence is TGTGCCAGCAGCTCTCGGACTACCCGCAATGAGCAGTTCTTC. Translation: CASSSRTTRNEQFF.

The sample holds many counts of this clonotype. This chain uses TRBV5-1 with TRBJ2-2, with 7 bases aligning to TRBD1. V lost 5 bases, J lost 3 bases, and 1 base stayed unmatched. This CDR3 is 13 amino acids long. Per the germline V gene, CDR1 is SGHRS and CDR2 is YFSETQ. The CDR3 DNA reads TGCGCCAGCAGTACAGGGGACACCGGGGAGCTGTTTTTT. It codes for CASSTGDTGELFF.

The chain is built from TRBV9 and TRBJ1-4; possible D gene TRBD1, 5 bases. The CDR3 spans 14 residues. From germline, CDR1 is SGDLS and CDR2 YYNGEE. V was trimmed by 4 bases and J by 5 bases, leaving 12 bases between them. CDR3 region: CASSLGTHNEKLFF. The CDR3 DNA reads TGTGCCAGCAGCCTCGGGACTCACAATGAAAAACTGTTTTTT. Combining the CDR3 with reference TRBV9 and TRBJ1-4 gives the whole variable domain DSGVTQTPKHLITATGQRVTLRCSPRSGDLSVYWYQQSLDQGLQFLIQYYNGEERAKGNILERFSAQQFPDLHSELNLSSLELGDSALYFCASSLGTHNEKLFFGSGTQLSVL.

The chain carries TRBV5-5 and TRBJ1-6; TRBD1 aligns across 9 bases. Germline CDR1 reads SGHKS; CDR2 reads YYEKEE (reference sequence). J lost 8 bases, V lost 5 bases, and 5 bases had no gene match. This CDR3 has 14 residues. CDR3 protein: CASRSGQGYSPLHF. The CDR3 DNA is TGTGCCAGCAGATCTGGACAGGGGTATTCACCCCTCCACTTT.

V usage is TRBV11-2 and J usage is TRBJ2-7; 8 bases agree with TRBD2. The CDR3 totals 18 residues. Germline CDR1 and CDR2: SGHAT and FQNNGV. The ends lost 0 bases at V and 2 bases at J; junction bases unmatched: 12. CDR3 residues: CASSLDASGSTTPYEQYF. In nucleotides, the CDR3 is TGTGCCAGCAGCTTAGATGCTAGCGGGTCAACCACTCCCTACGAGCAGTACTTC.

Points on this clonotype: Because it lacks the conserved phenylalanine or tryptophan at the end, this CDR3 is likely a read error. The limits of the CDR3 on the DNA are not certain, so only TCRdb's listed CDR3 is given. This chain joins TRBV10-3 and TRBJ1-3; no DNA check was done on the table's D call, TRBD1. CDR1 is ENHRY, CDR2 SYGVKD, per germline. The CDR3 has 15 amino acids, counting both end residues. The CDR3 spells CAISARGASGNTIDC.

In its sample, this clonotype was seen many times. The chain links TRBV7-9 to TRBJ1-3; tentative D call: TRBD1 (5 bases). The CDR3 totals 15 residues. The ends were cut back, 5 bases at V and 0 bases at J, with 11 bases in the middle. Germline V lookup: CDR1 SEHNR, CDR2 FQNEAQ (reference sequence). The CDR3 region has the DNA TGTGCCAGCAGCCCTATGGGGGGCTCTGGAAACACCATATATTTT. It specifies CASSPMGGSGNTIYF.

The V and J genes are TRBV25-1 and TRBJ1-4; no definite D call. The germline V gene has CDR1 MGHDK and CDR2 SYGVNS. The CDR3 is made up of 12 amino acids. V lost 6 bases to trimming and J lost 8 bases, with 10 bases between them. CDR3 sequence reads: CASRTMEEKLFF. The CDR3 bases are TGTGCCAGCAGGACCATGGAAGAAAAACTGTTTTTT.

The J gene is TRBJ2-7, the V gene TRBV7-9; D is perhaps TRBD2 (6 bases). V shed 3 bases and J shed 4 bases, with 13 bases lying between them. Germline assignment: CDR1 SEHNR and CDR2 FQNEAQ (reference sequence). The CDR3 has 14 residues. The CDR3 nucleotides read TGTGCCAGCAGCTTGCGGGACTCAGAGTACGAGCAGTACTTC. It is translated as CASSLRDSEYEQYF.